This T cell receptor beta chain emerged from a study of TIL therapy for anti-PD-1-resistant metastatic lung cancer. Sequencing used immunoSEQ v3. Profiling relied on immunoSEQ multiplex PCR, and the TCRdb table lists in-frame clones only, not all of them. Of some 32,000 clones in the sample, around two thirds are singletons; the top ten hold 2.5% to 3%. Study results and caveats: This highly selected cohort may not generalize to typical lung cancer patients.

Time point in this sample: pre-treatment sample, taken before nivolumab and TIL therapy. V dropped 5 bases and J dropped 2; count of bases not matched to a gene: 10. The CDR3 is 16 amino acids. Germline V gene data show CDR1 as SGHRS and CDR2 as YFSETQ. Note on this clone: Its antigen is not known.

The TCR comes from a woman between 30 and 85 years old with non-small cell lung cancer. Sequencing was performed on blood, taken at baseline. The rearrangement joins TRBV5-1 to TRBJ2-3; 8 bases are shared with TRBD2. The CDR3, as DNA: TGCGCCAGCAGTAGAGTGGCGGGAGGTATCACAGATACGCAGTATTTT. It codes for CASSRVAGGITDTQYF.